Listed below are T cell receptor beta chains from one sample, sequenced in a study of T cell responses to AZD1222 COVID-19 vaccine. Produced via immunoSEQ multiplex PCR; TCRdb's table is partial and in-frame only. The sample lists approximately 140,000 clones; 80% to 95% were seen once. Source: peripheral blood, taken on day 0 of AZD1222 vaccination. Every receptor here comes from an adult in good health. Both conserved end residues are part of each CDR3. The order of the fields is V gene, D gene, J gene, clone size, CDR3 DNA, CDR3 protein. The D gene is left open where the match is weak. The size of a clone is reported for some rows only, either as once, few or many, or as a class for expanded clones.

TRBV11-3,-,TRBJ2-4,-,TGTGCCAGCAGCTTAGATACAGGGACAAAAGCCAAAAACATTCAGTACTTC,CASSLDTGTKAKNIQYF
TRBV11-2,TRBD1,TRBJ1-2,-,TGTGCCAGCAGCTCCACCGTCAGGGGGCATGGGGACTATGGCTACACCTTC,CASSSTVRGHGDYGYTF
TRBV5-8,TRBD1,TRBJ1-5,-,TGTGCCAGCAGCTGGGGACAGTTCAATCAGCCCCAGCATTTT,CASSWGQFNQPQHF
TRBV5-1,-,TRBJ2-1,-,TGCGCCAGCAGCTCTGAAGTAGGAGGGTTGTACAATGAGCAGTTCTTC,CASSSEVGGLYNEQFF
TRBV9,-,TRBJ2-2,-,TGTGCCAGCAGCACCCGAGGAGGCCTCACCGGGGAGCTGTTTTTT,CASSTRGGLTGELFF
TRBV28,-,TRBJ2-7,-,TGTGCCAGCAGTTTTCGGGACGACTCCTACGAGCAGTACTTC,CASSFRDDSYEQYF
TRBV3-1/TRBV3-2,-,TRBJ1-5,-,TGTGCCAGCAGCCCGACAGTGGCGGGGCTGTATAGCAATCAGCCCCAGCATTTT,CASSPTVAGLYSNQPQHF
TRBV27,TRBD1,TRBJ1-1,-,TGTGCCAGCAGTACAGGGACAGGGCACACTGAAGCTTTCTTT,CASSTGTGHTEAFF
TRBV15,-,TRBJ2-1,-,TGTGCCACCAGCAGAGATAGGACCTCAGCGGGTGAGCAGTTCTTC,CATSRDRTSAGEQFF
TRBV4-1,TRBD2,TRBJ2-3,-,TGCGCCAGCAGCCTCGTTATCGGGCGGGAGGGGAGCACAGATACGCAGTATTTT,CASSLVIGREGSTDTQYF
TRBV7-3,TRBD2,TRBJ2-5,-,TGTGCCAGCAGCCCCTCGGGGGGGCCCCTGCTAGAGACCCAGTACTTC,CASSPSGGPLLETQYF
TRBV9,TRBD1,TRBJ1-1,once,TGTGCCAGCAGCTACTCGGGACAGGGGAACACTGAAGCTTTCTTT,CASSYSGQGNTEAFF
TRBV6-1,-,TRBJ1-5,-,TGTGCCAGCAGTGAAGCGAGGTCGGGGAATCAGCCCCAGCATTTT,CASSEARSGNQPQHF
TRBV14,-,TRBJ1-1,-,TGTGCCAGCAGCCAAGTTTCTTCTTGGGACGGGACGAACACTGAAGCTTTCTTT,CASSQVSSWDGTNTEAFF
TRBV14,TRBD1,TRBJ2-7,-,TGTGCCAGCAGCCAAGTATCACAGGGGGTTATCTACGAGCAGTACTTC,CASSQVSQGVIYEQYF
TRBV19,TRBD1,TRBJ2-2,-,TGTGCCAGTAGTCGGGGGACAGGGCGGGTCACCGGGGAGCTGTTTTTT,CASSRGTGRVTGELFF
TRBV24-1,TRBD2,TRBJ2-1,-,TGTGCCACCAGTGAAGCGGGAGACGACAATGAGCAGTTCTTC,CATSEAGDDNEQFF
TRBV24-1,-,TRBJ2-3,once,TGTGCCACCAGTGGAACAGGGCTGGGGGAAGATACGCAGTATTTT,CATSGTGLGEDTQYF
TRBV5-5,-,TRBJ2-5,-,TGTGCCAGCAGCTCATATGACCAGCAAGAGACCCAGTACTTC,CASSSYDQQETQYF
TRBV7-2,TRBD2,TRBJ2-1,-,TGTGCCAGCAGCTTAAGACTAGCGGGCTACTCCTACAATGAGCAGTTCTTC,CASSLRLAGYSYNEQFF
TRBV9,-,TRBJ1-2,-,TGTGCCAGCAGCGTACAGGGGTTCTATGGCTACACCTTC,CASSVQGFYGYTF
TRBV5-4,TRBD2,TRBJ2-5,-,TGTGCCAGCAGGGGGACTAGCGGAGAGACCCAGTACTTC,CASRGTSGETQYF
TRBV18,-,TRBJ1-4,-,TGTGCCAGCTCACCATCCCAGGGAGGTAATGAAAAACTGTTTTTT,CASSPSQGGNEKLFF
TRBV6-5,TRBD1,TRBJ2-7,-,TGTGCCAGCAGTTACTCCGACAGGGGGTCGACCGAGCAGTACTTC,CASSYSDRGSTEQYF
TRBV7-3,-,TRBJ2-5,-,TGTGCCAGCAGCTTAAACTCGGGAGTGGGAGAGACCCAGTACTTC,CASSLNSGVGETQYF
TRBV6-5,-,TRBJ1-2,-,TGTGCCACCTCCCCAGGCGCCGGTGGCTACACCTTC,CATSPGAGGYTF
TRBV21-1,-,TRBJ2-3,once,TGTGCCAGGAGGACCGGGCCCTGGGGTTCAGATACGCAGTATTTT,CARRTGPWGSDTQYF
TRBV18,TRBD2,TRBJ2-5,-,TGTGCCAGCTCACCGACGGTTACCGGGACTAGAGTGGGAGAGACCCAGTACTTC,CASSPTVTGTRVGETQYF